This TCR beta chain was retrieved from a study of blood T cell repertoires in COVID-19. Assay: immunoSEQ multiplex PCR; the TCRdb copy retains only in-frame clones and omits some. The sample yields 35,000 to 50,000 clones, around 86% seen once. This CDR3 is built from 15 residues. Germline loops: CDR1 MRHNA, CDR2 SNTAGT. The trim removed 6 bases at V and 4 bases at J, leaving 9 bases unmatched. V gene TRBV6-4 combines with J gene TRBJ2-1; 7 nucleotides align to TRBD1. The sample consisted of peripheral blood. The sequence derives from a man in his 60s with active COVID-19. The CDR3 DNA reads TGTGCCAGCAGCCCTACAGGGGACGGATACAATGAGCAGTTCTTC. Translated: CASSPTGDGYNEQFF.